The entry below gives a single T cell receptor beta chain sequence along with its context. TCRdb reprocessed the PCR reads via MiXCR. Seen here are 25,000 to 30,000 clones, around 15% observed once, and the top ten hold 4.7%. Treatment of any kind had been given to no patient before thyroid surgery. V lost 4 bases, J lost 5 bases, and 12 bases stayed unmatched. Germline V CDR1 and CDR2: LNHDA, SQIVND (reference sequence). The CDR3 spans 16 residues. The sample belongs to a study of metastatic and nonmetastatic thyroid tumors. The material sequenced was blood. The V gene is TRBV19, the J gene TRBJ1-1; 8 bases agree with TRBD1. The clonotype comes from a female donor with papillary thyroid cancer or a benign thyroid nodule (not recorded which). Some clones in this sample may be carry-over from other donors' samples. CDR3: CASSTPRQGPLTEAFF. The CDR3 bases are TGTGCCAGTAGTACTCCACGACAGGGGCCATTAACTGAAGCTTTCTTT.